The T cell receptor (beta chain) under discussion was sequenced for a study of vaccination effects on CD4 cells after COVID-19. Study as a whole: Subjects were given two BNT162b2 or mRNA-1273 vaccine doses.

Broader study findings: By a late point after vaccination, infection- and vaccine-induced clones had shrunk markedly through clonal contraction. Of the vaccine-induced clones from healthy vaccinees, merely 1 of 255 recognized common cold coronaviruses as well.

Here immunoSEQ multiplex PCR was the method, and the copy in TCRdb shows in-frame clones only, minus some. Of about 52,000 clones listed, approximately 75% are singletons. With the ViraFEST assay, the study expanded antigen-specific CD4+ T cells using viral peptide pools, then sequenced them. Subsequent to a culture period of nine to ten days, CD4+ T cells were isolated. Nucleocapsid antibodies stayed negative before and after vaccination, showing no earlier SARS-CoV-2 infection. The authors exchanged half the medium for IL-2 medium on days 3 and 7. As regards this clone: Its specificity is not known.

The clonotype originates from a human donor who received a COVID-19 vaccine. Source: CD4+ T cells from PBMCs cultured with HCoV-OC43 spike peptides, taken before COVID-19 vaccination. The subset is: HCoV-OC43 spike overlapping peptide pool stimulation.

The DNA of the CDR3 is TGTGCCAGCCGGGGGGGTCCCGAAGACGAGCAGTACGTC. Translation gives CASRGGPEDEQYV. This chain links TRBV3-1 (or the pseudogene TRBV3-2) with TRBJ2-7; 8 bases align to TRBD2. With 8 bases clipped from V and 5 bases from J, the junction kept 8 bases outside the gene matches. The germline gives CDR1 LGHDT, CDR2 YNNKEL (reference sequence). The CDR3 spans 13 residues.